This T cell receptor beta chain originates from a study of PD-L1 blockade in urothelial cancer (dated 2017 in TCRdb). Concerning the study at large: Therapy was started around 2014 for all patients, and atezolizumab 1,200 mg was administered intravenously every 3 weeks. Durable clinical benefit was defined as progression-free survival longer than 6 months, and TCR features were also tested against progression-free and overall survival. Durable clinical benefit was achieved by nine patients and was not achieved by 20 patients. About 85% of the roughly 29 patients were identified as males with urothelial cancer of bladder origin, and a prior smoking history was reported by 18 of 29 patients. Pretreatment tumor samples and matched peripheral blood, collected serially before and after atezolizumab treatment, underwent TCR sequencing. In the same patients who had TCR sequencing, pretreatment tumors also underwent whole exome sequencing and RNA sequencing. Blood samples were analyzed at two time points: 3 weeks after treatment start (second dose) and 6 weeks after treatment start. Pretreatment blood TCR-seq was available for under 35 patients, at least one posttreatment blood collection was obtained for about 24 patients, and tumor TCR-seq was available for about 24 patients. Patients had an ECOG performance status of 0 or 1 and had received between 0 and 3 prior chemotherapy regimens. An exploratory multi-omic analysis was conducted of the somatic, immune and clinical correlates of response to PD-L1 blockade with atezolizumab in urothelial cancer. Blood samples yielded a median of 141,255 T cells and more than 80,000 unique TCRs, with median clonality 0.080.

Regarding this clone: Its antigen is still unknown. No clone much larger than this one lies a single base away; base qualities are absent.

Points the paper makes about the study in general: Greater expansion of tumor-associated TCR clones in peripheral blood 3 weeks after the start of treatment was observed in patients with durable benefit (n of about 24, p = 0.022). Improved progression-free and overall survival was associated with having pretreatment peripheral blood TCR clonality below the median. Because the sample size was small (n ≈ 28) and many of the analyses were exploratory, the results are meant to be hypothesis-generating.

Each PCR received spiked-in synthetic TCR analog templates so that absolute template abundance could be estimated from read counts. Using the immunoSEQ assay, TCRbeta CDR3 regions were amplified from genomic DNA with bias-controlled V and J gene primers. Rearranged TCRbeta segments were sequenced at approximately 20X coverage. The authors' pipeline ran thus. Sequencing errors were corrected by clustering and CDR3s were annotated against IMGT to assign V, D and J genes. Out-of-frame and stop-codon sequences were excluded, and only productive TCRbeta rearrangements were used in downstream analyses. Clonality was calculated as one minus the Shannon entropy normalized by the log of the number of unique productive sequences. Fisher's exact test with Benjamini-Hochberg correction, using a cutoff of adjusted p below 0.01, was how clones that differed between time points or between blood and tumor were identified. The source is immuneACCESS, and TCRdb retained only in-frame sequences with V and J called. Part of the clones is not carried over; for the studies checked, unresolved V genes explain less than half of this, and the remainder is unexplained. V, J and clone size reflect that table, while D and trimming were determined from the DNA. The sample table records some 100,000 clones; about nine tenths of these occur just once. About 0.92% of the sample comes from the top ten.

A cohort of roughly 30 patients with locally advanced or metastatic urothelial carcinoma, treated at Memorial Sloan Kettering on a trial protocol, was included. Peripheral blood mononuclear cells were collected pretreatment and during treatment, at between 1 and 8 total time points per patient. The Qiagen DNeasy Blood extraction kit was used to purify genomic DNA from total PBMCs and tumor samples. PBMCs were collected pretreatment and during treatment, and were isolated and stored as previously described. This receptor was obtained from an elderly woman with urothelial cancer. The sequencing used PBMCs, collected around atezolizumab (anti-PD-L1) treatment.

Read as DNA, the sequence is TGTGCCAGCTCACCGCCGACTAGCGCGCCGACGCAGTATTTT. It specifies CASSPPTSAPTQYF. This chain joins TRBV18 to TRBJ2-3, with 8 junctional bases fitting TRBD2. CDR1 and CDR2, per the germline V gene, are KGHSH and LQKENI. Inclusive of the bounding cysteine and phenylalanine, the CDR3 is 14 residues long. The CDR3 DNA has 42 bases and is translated from base 1. V is trimmed back by 3 bases and J by 9 bases, and the junction contains 8 bases that no gene match accounts for.